This T cell receptor beta chain was obtained from a study of control samples from healthy donors and cancer patients. This CDR3 has 15 amino acids. Trimming cost V 0 bases and J 6 bases, with 9 bases left between them. Germline V CDR1 and CDR2: MGHRA, YSYEKL. Method: immunoSEQ multiplex PCR; TCRdb's copy keeps in-frame clones and lacks some. Among about 55,000 clones listed, roughly 94% were seen once. The chain is built from TRBV4-1 and TRBJ1-6; no clear D gene. Input material: blood. The sequence was obtained from a young man in good health. The CDR3 reads CASSQDNVGNSPLHF. In nucleotides, the CDR3 is TGCGCCAGCAGCCAAGATAACGTCGGTAATTCACCCCTCCACTTT.